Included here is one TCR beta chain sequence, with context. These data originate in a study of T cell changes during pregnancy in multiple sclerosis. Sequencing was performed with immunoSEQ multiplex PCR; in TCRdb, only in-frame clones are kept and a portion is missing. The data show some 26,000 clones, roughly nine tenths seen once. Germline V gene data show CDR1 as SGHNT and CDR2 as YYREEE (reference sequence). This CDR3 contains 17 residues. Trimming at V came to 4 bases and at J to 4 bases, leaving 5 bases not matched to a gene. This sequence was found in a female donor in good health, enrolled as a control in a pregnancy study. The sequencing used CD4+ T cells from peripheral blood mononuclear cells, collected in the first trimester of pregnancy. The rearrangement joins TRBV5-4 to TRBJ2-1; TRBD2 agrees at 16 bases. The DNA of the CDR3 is TGTGCCAGCAGCCCGGGACTAGCGGGGGGGAGATACAATGAGCAGTTCTTC. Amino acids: CASSPGLAGGRYNEQFF.